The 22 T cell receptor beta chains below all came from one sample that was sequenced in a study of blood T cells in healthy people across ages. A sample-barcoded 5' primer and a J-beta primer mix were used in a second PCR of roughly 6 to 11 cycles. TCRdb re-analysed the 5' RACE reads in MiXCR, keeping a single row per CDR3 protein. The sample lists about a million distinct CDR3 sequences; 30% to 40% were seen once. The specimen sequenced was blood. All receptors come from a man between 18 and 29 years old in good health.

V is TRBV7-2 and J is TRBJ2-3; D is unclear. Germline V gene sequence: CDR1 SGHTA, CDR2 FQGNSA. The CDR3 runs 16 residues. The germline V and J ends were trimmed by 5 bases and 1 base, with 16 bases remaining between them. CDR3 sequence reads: CASSPSWSRRTDTQYF. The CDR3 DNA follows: TGTGCCAGCAGCCCGAGTTGGAGCAGACGCACAGATACGCAGTATTTT.

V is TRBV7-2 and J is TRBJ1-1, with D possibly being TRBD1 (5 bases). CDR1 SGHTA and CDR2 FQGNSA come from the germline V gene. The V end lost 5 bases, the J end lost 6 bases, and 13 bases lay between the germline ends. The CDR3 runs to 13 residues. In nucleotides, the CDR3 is TGTGCCAGCAGCCCTCTGGGGACGGCTGAAGCTTTCTTT. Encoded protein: CASSPLGTAEAFF. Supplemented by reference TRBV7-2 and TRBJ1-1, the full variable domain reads GAGVSQSPSNKVTEKGKDVELRCDPISGHTALYWYRQSLGQGLEFLIYFQGNSAPDKSGLPSDRFSAERTGGSVSTLTIQRTQQEDSAVYLCASSPLGTAEAFFGQGTRLTVV.

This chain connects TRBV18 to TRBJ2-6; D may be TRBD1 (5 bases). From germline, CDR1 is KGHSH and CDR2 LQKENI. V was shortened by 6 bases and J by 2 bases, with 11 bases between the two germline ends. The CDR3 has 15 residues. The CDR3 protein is CASSVAGTGANVLTF. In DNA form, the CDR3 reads TGTGCCAGCTCCGTCGCAGGGACTGGGGCCAACGTCCTGACTTTC.

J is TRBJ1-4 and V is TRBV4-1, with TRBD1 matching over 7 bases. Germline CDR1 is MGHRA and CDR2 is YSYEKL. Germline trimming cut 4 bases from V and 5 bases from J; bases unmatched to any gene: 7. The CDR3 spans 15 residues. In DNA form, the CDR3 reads TGCGCCAGCAGCCCTTTTGACAGGGACAATGAAAAACTGTTTTTT. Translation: CASSPFDRDNEKLFF.

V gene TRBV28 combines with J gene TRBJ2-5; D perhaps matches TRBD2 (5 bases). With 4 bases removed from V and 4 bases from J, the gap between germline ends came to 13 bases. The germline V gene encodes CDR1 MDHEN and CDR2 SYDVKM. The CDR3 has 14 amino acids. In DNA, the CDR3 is TGTGCCAGCAGTTGGCAGACTATGATAGAGACCCAGTACTTC. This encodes CASSWQTMIETQYF.

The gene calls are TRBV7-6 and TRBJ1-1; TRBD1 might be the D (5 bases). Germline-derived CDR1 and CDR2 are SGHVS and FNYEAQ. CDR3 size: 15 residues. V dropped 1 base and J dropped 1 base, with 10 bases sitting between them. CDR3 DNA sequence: TGTGCCAGCAGCTTAGACCAGGGCGCGAACACTGAAGCTTTCTTT. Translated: CASSLDQGANTEAFF. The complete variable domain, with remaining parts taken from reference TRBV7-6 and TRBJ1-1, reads GAGVSQSPRYKVTKRGQDVALRCDPISGHVSLYWYRQALGQGPEFLTYFNYEAQQDKSGLPNDRFSAERPEGSISTLTIQRTEQRDSAMYRCASSLDQGANTEAFFGQGTRLTVV.

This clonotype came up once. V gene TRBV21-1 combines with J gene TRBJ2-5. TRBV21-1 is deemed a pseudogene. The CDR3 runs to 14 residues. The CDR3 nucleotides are TGTGCCAGCAGCAGTGAGTGTTTACAAGAGACCCAGTACTTC. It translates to CASSSECLQETQYF.

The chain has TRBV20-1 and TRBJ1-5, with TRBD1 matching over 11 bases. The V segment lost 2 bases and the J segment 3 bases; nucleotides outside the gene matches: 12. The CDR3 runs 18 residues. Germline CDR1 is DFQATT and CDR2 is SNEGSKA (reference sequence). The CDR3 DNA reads TGCAGTGCTAGATTCCGGGACAGGGGGTCAACCTTCAATCAGCCCCAGCATTTT. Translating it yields CSARFRDRGSTFNQPQHF.

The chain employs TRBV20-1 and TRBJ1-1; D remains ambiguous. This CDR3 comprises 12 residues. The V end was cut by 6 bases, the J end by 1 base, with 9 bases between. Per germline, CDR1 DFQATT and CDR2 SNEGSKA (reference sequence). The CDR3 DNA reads TGCAGTGCCCCCCACCGGAACACTGAAGCTTTCTTT. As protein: CSAPHRNTEAFF.

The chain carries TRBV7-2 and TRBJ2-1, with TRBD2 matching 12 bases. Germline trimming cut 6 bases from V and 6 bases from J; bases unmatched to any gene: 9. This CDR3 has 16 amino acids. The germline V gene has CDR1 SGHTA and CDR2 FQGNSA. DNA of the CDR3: TGTGCCAGCAGTGAGCCGGGACTAGCGGGCCTCAATGAGCAGTTCTTC. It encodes CASSEPGLAGLNEQFF. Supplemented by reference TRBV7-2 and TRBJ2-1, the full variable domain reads GAGVSQSPSNKVTEKGKDVELRCDPISGHTALYWYRQSLGQGLEFLIYFQGNSAPDKSGLPSDRFSAERTGGSVSTLTIQRTQQEDSAVYLCASSEPGLAGLNEQFFGPGTRLTVL.

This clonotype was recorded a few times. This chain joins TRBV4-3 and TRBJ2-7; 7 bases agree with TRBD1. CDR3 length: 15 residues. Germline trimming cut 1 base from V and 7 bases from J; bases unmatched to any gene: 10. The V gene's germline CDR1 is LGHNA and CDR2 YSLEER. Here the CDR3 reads CASSQGQGVRVEQYF. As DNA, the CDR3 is TGCGCCAGCAGCCAAGGGCAGGGGGTCCGAGTGGAGCAGTACTTC.

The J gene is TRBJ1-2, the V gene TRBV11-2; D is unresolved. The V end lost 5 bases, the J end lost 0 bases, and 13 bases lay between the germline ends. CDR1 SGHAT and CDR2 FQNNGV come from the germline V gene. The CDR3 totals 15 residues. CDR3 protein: CASSPWVLTNYGYTF. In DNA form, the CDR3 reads TGTGCCAGCAGCCCCTGGGTCCTGACTAACTATGGCTACACCTTC.

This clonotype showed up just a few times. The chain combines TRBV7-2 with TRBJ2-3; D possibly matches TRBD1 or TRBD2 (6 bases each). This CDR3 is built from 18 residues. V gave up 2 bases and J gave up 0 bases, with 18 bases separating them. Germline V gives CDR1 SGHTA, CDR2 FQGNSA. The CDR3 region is CASSLPTYMGGSTDTQYF. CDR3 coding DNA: TGTGCCAGCAGCTTACCCACCTATATGGGGGGCAGCACAGATACGCAGTATTTT.

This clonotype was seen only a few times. CDR3 protein: CSALGSGLYNEQFF. The CDR3, as DNA: TGCAGTGCCCTCGGGAGCGGACTATACAATGAGCAGTTCTTC. The V call is TRBV20-1, the J call TRBJ2-1; possible D gene TRBD2, 6 bases. Per germline, CDR1 DFQATT and CDR2 SNEGSKA (reference sequence). V was cut by 6 bases and J by 4 bases, with 16 bases left in between. CDR3 size: 14 residues.

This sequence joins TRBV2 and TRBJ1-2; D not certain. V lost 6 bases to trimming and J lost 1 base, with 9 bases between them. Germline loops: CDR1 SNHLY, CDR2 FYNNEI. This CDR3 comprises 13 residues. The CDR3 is CASRKTDNYGYTF. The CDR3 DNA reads TGTGCCAGCAGGAAGACGGATAACTATGGCTACACCTTC.

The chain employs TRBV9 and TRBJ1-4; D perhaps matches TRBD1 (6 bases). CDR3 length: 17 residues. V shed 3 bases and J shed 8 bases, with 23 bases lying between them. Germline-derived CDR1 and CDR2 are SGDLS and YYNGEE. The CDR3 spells CASSGGGMGTVGEKLFF. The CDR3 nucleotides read TGTGCCAGCAGCGGAGGGGGGATGGGCACCGTGGGAGAAAAACTGTTTTTT.

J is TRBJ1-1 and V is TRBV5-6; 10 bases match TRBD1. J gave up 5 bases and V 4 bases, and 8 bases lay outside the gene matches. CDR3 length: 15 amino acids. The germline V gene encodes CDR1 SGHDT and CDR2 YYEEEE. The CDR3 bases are TGTGCCAGCAGCCTTGGGACAGGGGTGGAGACTGAAGCTTTCTTT. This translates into CASSLGTGVETEAFF.

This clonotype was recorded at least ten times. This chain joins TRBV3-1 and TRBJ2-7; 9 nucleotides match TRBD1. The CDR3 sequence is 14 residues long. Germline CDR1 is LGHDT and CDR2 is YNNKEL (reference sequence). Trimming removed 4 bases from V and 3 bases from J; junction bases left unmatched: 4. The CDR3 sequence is CASSPGQGGYEQYF. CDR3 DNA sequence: TGTGCCAGCAGCCCGGGACAGGGAGGCTACGAGCAGTACTTC.

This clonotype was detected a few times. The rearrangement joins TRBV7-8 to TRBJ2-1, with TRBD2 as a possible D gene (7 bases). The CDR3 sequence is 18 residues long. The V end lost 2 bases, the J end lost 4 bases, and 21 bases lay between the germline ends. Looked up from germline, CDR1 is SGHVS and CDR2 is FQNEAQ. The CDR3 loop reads CASSLREGHIPIYNEQFF. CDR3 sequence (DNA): TGTGCCAGCAGCTTAAGGGAGGGACACATACCAATTTACAATGAGCAGTTCTTC.

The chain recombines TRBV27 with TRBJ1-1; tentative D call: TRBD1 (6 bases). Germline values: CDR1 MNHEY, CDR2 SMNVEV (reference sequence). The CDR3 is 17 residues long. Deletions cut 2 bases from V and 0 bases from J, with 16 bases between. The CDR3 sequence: CASSLSTRGDMNTEAFF. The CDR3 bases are TGTGCCAGCAGTTTAAGTACGAGGGGGGACATGAACACTGAAGCTTTCTTT.

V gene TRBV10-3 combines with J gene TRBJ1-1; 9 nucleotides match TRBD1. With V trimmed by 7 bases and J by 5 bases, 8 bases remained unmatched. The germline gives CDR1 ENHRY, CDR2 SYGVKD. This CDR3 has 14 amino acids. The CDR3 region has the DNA TGTGCCATCAAGTTGACAGGGGGAGAAACTGAAGCTTTCTTT. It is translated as CAIKLTGGETEAFF.

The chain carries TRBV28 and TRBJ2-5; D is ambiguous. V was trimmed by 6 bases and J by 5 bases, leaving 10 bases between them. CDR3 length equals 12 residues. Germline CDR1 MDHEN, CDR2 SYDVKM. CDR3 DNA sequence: TGTGCCAGCAGCTCCTCTTCCGAGACCCAGTACTTC. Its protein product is CASSSSSETQYF.